This T cell receptor (beta chain) was retrieved from a study of shared clonotypes between healthy human individuals. Background on the study: Two women and a few men aged 18 to 49 made up the donors. Donors had three CD4 naive, three CD4 memory, two CD8 naive and one CD8 memory plate apiece. Whole-study results and caveats: The researchers took only blood, and tissue repertoires probably look different. The naive CD4 repertoires of a few donors were compared, and approximately 4.7% of clonotypes were shared.

Comments on this clone: No antigen is known for it.

It was CD45RO-negative cells, positively selected for CCR7, that made up naive CD8 cells, with terminally differentiated effector memory CD45RA+ cells excluded. This table comes from immunoSEQ multiplex PCR, and its TCRdb copy is limited to in-frame clones, with some not included. The sample lists approximately 1.9 million clones; 85% to 95% were seen once. The CDR3 is made up of 17 amino acids. The junction had 12 bases not matched to a gene; V was cut back by 4 bases and J by 3 bases. The germline gives CDR1 SGHRS, CDR2 YFSETQ. This chain uses TRBV5-1 with TRBJ1-4; 7 nucleotides line up with TRBD1. The clonotype comes from a young man in good health. Some clones in this sample may be carry-over from other donors' samples. The sequencing input was naive CD8+ T cells from PBMCs. CDR3 region: CASSEALTGRANEKLFF. The CDR3, as DNA: TGCGCCAGCAGCGAAGCTTTGACAGGGAGGGCTAATGAAAAACTGTTTTTT.